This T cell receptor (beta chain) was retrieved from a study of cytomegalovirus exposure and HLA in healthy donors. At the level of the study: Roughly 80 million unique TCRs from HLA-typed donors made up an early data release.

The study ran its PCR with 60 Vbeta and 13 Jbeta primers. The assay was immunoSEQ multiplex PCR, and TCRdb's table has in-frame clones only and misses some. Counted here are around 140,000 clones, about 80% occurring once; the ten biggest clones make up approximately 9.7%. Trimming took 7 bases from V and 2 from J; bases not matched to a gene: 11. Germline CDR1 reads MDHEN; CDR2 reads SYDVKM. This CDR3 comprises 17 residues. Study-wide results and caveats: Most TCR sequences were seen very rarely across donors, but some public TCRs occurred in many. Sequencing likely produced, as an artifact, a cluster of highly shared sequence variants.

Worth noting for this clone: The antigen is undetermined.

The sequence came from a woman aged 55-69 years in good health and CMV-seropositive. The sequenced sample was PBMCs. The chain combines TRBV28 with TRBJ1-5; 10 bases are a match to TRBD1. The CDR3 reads CASTELGGTGGNQPQHF. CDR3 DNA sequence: TGTGCCAGCACCGAACTCGGGGGGACAGGGGGCAATCAGCCCCAGCATTTT.